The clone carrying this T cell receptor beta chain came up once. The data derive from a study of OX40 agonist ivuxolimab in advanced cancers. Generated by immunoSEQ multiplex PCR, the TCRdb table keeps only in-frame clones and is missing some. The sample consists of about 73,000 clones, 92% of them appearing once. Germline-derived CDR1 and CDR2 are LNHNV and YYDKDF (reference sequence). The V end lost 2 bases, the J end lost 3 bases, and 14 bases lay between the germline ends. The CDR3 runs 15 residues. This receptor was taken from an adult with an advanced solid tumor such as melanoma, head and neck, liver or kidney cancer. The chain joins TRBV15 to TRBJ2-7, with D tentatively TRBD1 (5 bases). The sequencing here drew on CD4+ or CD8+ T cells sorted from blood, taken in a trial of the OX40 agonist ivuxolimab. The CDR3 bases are TGTGCCACCAGCAGACTTACAGGATTTGTCTACGAGCAGTACTTC. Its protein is CATSRLTGFVYEQYF.